This TCR beta chain emerged from a study of cytomegalovirus exposure and HLA in healthy donors. Findings of the study overall: In a later analysis, TCR beta V- and J-gene trimming was associated with a missense DCLRE1C variant. Analysis performed later found roughly 17,000 TCR beta sequences associated with HLA alleles at 0.05 false discovery rate. One later analysis reportedly identified an Asian-associated ancestry cluster that showed fewer N-insertions than the approximately 700-donor mean.

It was with 60 Vbeta and 13 Jbeta primers that the PCR ran. Measured with immunoSEQ multiplex PCR; TCRdb has only the in-frame clones, and not every one. The sample records about 190,000 clones, just under 75% being singletons. Trimming removed 7 bases at V and 0 bases at J, with 10 bases between. This CDR3 has 14 residues. Germline CDR1 reads SEHNR; CDR2 reads FQNEAQ (reference sequence). Among the donors, all were healthy bone marrow donors. This clone was seen more than once but under ten times. The antigen remains undetermined. The V gene is TRBV7-9, the J gene TRBJ1-3, with D maybe TRBD1 (6 bases). The sample comprised PBMCs. The receptor was derived from a woman aged 25 to 45 in good health and CMV-seropositive. In DNA form, the CDR3 reads TGTGCCAGCACACGGGACAACTCTGGAAACACCATATATTTT. Amino acids: CASTRDNSGNTIYF.